Presented here are 18 T cell receptor beta chains from one specimen sequenced in a study of cytomegalovirus exposure and HLA in healthy donors. The PCR used 60 Vbeta and 13 Jbeta primers. The data were produced by immunoSEQ multiplex PCR, yet TCRdb's version contains in-frame clones alone and is incomplete. This sample has under 110,000 clones, with 65% to 85% found just once. Input material: PBMCs. The receptors originated from a male donor in good health and CMV-seropositive.

This clone came up a few times. The rearrangement links TRBV5-8 to TRBJ1-3, with 10 bases fitting TRBD1. The CDR3 covers 13 residues. Unmatched junction bases numbered 1, after V lost 7 bases and J lost 3 bases. Germline CDR1 and CDR2: SGHTS and YDEGEE. In DNA, the CDR3 is TGTGCCAGCGACAGGGGGCATGGAAACACCATATATTTT. Protein sequence: CASDRGHGNTIYF.

This chain links TRBV15 with TRBJ2-6, with D uncertain. The CDR3 spans 16 residues. V lost 1 base to trimming and J lost 0 bases, with 7 bases between them. The germline gives CDR1 LNHNV, CDR2 YYDKDF (reference sequence). CDR3: CATSRVSGSGANVLTF. The CDR3 nucleotides read TGTGCCACCAGCAGAGTTAGTGGCTCTGGGGCCAACGTCCTGACTTTC.

This clone has more than one count but fewer than ten. The chain uses TRBV6-5 and TRBJ1-2; no reliable D call. The CDR3 extends over 12 amino acids. Germline assignment: CDR1 MNHEY and CDR2 SVGAGI. Trimming took 6 bases from V and 7 from J, leaving 12 bases between them. CDR3 loop: CASSQGLAGYTF. The DNA of the CDR3 is TGTGCCAGCAGCCAAGGACTTGCTGGCTACACCTTC.

This clone was observed a single time. The rearrangement joins TRBV11-2 to TRBJ2-3, with 7 bases identical to TRBD1. The CDR3 is 15 amino acids. V shed 5 bases and J 1 base; nucleotides not matched to a gene: 6. CDR1 and CDR2 from the germline V gene are SGHAT and FQNNGV. CDR3 region: CASSEQGKGTDTQYF. CDR3 DNA: TGTGCCAGCAGCGAACAGGGGAAGGGCACAGATACGCAGTATTTT.

The chain couples TRBV19 to TRBJ2-7; 13 nucleotides align to TRBD2. Looked up from germline, CDR1 is LNHDA and CDR2 is SQIVND (reference sequence). Trimming removed 5 bases from V and 3 bases from J; junction bases left unmatched: 7. This CDR3 is built from 16 residues. In DNA form, the CDR3 reads TGTGCCAGTAGTCCGACCGGGACTAGCGGGAACTACGAGCAGTACTTC. The encoded protein is CASSPTGTSGNYEQYF. Full variable domain (rest looked up from reference TRBV19 and TRBJ2-7): DGGITQSPKYLFRKEGQNVTLSCEQNLNHDAMYWYRQDPGQGLRLIYYSQIVNDFQKGDIAEGYSVSREKKESFPLTVTSAQKNPTAFYLCASSPTGTSGNYEQYFGPGTRLTVT.

J is TRBJ2-7 and V is TRBV5-6, with a weak D call TRBD2 (6 bases). V gave up 4 bases and J gave up 0 bases, with 11 bases separating them. The CDR3 consists of 14 residues. Per the germline V gene, CDR1 is SGHDT and CDR2 is YYEEEE. CDR3 sequence reads: CASSGHGSSYEQYF. As DNA, the CDR3 is TGTGCCAGCAGCGGTCACGGGAGCTCCTACGAGCAGTACTTC. The full variable domain, its missing parts supplied by reference TRBV5-6 and TRBJ2-7, is DAGVTQSPTHLIKTRGQQVTLRCSPKSGHDTVSWYQQALGQGPQFIFQYYEEEERQRGNFPDRFSGHQFPNYSSELNVNALLLGDSALYLCASSGHGSSYEQYFGPGTRLTVT.

CDR3 region: CASSLAPGINYGYTF. The CDR3 DNA sequence: TGCGCCAGCAGCTTGGCCCCAGGGATCAACTATGGCTACACCTTC. This rearrangement joins TRBV5-1 to TRBJ1-2; tentatively, D is TRBD1 (5 bases). V dropped 0 bases and J dropped 2 bases, with 11 bases sitting between them. Germline loops: CDR1 SGHRS, CDR2 YFSETQ. The CDR3 consists of 15 residues.

V is TRBV29-1 and J is TRBJ1-4, with TRBD1 matching over 9 bases. CDR1 SQVTM and CDR2 ANQGSEA come from the germline V gene. V lost 4 bases and J lost 14; bases outside the gene matches: 2. This CDR3 region has 10 residues. Here the CDR3 DNA reads TGCAGCGTTGGGGACAGGGACCTGTTTTTT. Its protein is CSVGDRDLFF.

This chain links TRBV28 with TRBJ2-7; D unclear. CDR1 and CDR2 (germline): MDHEN, SYDVKM. V lost 6 bases to trimming and J lost 4 bases, with 10 bases between them. This CDR3 is built from 12 residues. CDR3 sequence: CASRAPLYEQYF. The CDR3 DNA is TGTGCCAGCAGGGCCCCCCTTTACGAGCAGTACTTC.

This sequence joins TRBV28 and TRBJ2-3, with D perhaps matching TRBD2 (5 bases). Germline loops: CDR1 MDHEN, CDR2 SYDVKM. The CDR3 covers 15 residues. V was shortened by 2 bases and J by 3 bases, with 12 bases between the two germline ends. The CDR3 region has the DNA TGTGCCAGCAGTTTAGAGGCTACGGGGACAGATACGCAGTATTTT. Its protein is CASSLEATGTDTQYF.

CDR3 sequence (DNA): TGTGCCAGCAGTTTATTCGGACAGGGGGACTACGAGCAGTACTTC. Residues: CASSLFGQGDYEQYF. This sequence joins TRBV28 and TRBJ2-7; 10 bases align to TRBD1. The junction had 3 bases not matched to a gene; V was cut back by 1 base and J by 3 bases. CDR1 is MDHEN and CDR2 is SYDVKM in the germline V gene. This CDR3 region has 15 residues.

This chain links TRBV5-4 with TRBJ1-3, with D tentatively TRBD1 (6 bases). Germline values: CDR1 SGHNT, CDR2 YYREEE (reference sequence). The germline V and J ends were trimmed by 4 bases and 4 bases, with 18 bases remaining between them. This CDR3 spans 16 amino acids. In nucleotides, the CDR3 is TGTGCCAGCAGCCCGACCCTTACAGGGAGCGGAAACACCATATATTTT. Encoded protein: CASSPTLTGSGNTIYF.

The CDR3 spells CAISSRTSGTYNEQFF. The CDR3 DNA reads TGTGCCATCAGCTCAAGGACTAGCGGGACTTACAATGAGCAGTTCTTC. The rearrangement joins TRBV10-3 to TRBJ2-1; 12 bases are shared with TRBD2. This CDR3 spans 16 amino acids. Unmatched junction bases numbered 7, after V lost 6 bases and J lost 4 bases. Per germline, CDR1 ENHRY and CDR2 SYGVKD.

On this clone itself: Within the sample, other DNA sequences also encode this same CDR3. The CDR3 reads CASSYGGGGYEQYF. In DNA, the CDR3 is TGTGCCAGCAGTTACGGTGGCGGGGGGTACGAGCAGTACTTC. The chain joins TRBV6-5 to TRBJ2-7, with 8 bases matching TRBD2. This CDR3 is 14 amino acids long. The V and J ends lost 2 bases and 4 bases, in that order; junction bases with no gene match: 4. From germline, CDR1 is MNHEY and CDR2 SVGAGI.

This clone showed up just once. CDR3 DNA sequence: TGCGCCAGCAGCCAAGACAACGGCCGGGCCGGGACGGGAGTGCCACCCCTCCACTTT. Protein sequence: CASSQDNGRAGTGVPPLHF. The J gene is TRBJ1-6, the V gene TRBV4-3, with a possible D match to TRBD1 (5 bases). The CDR3 covers 19 residues. Germline CDR1 is LGHNA and CDR2 is YSLEER. V was clipped by 0 bases and J by 11 bases, with 26 bases between them.

The table lists this clone with a count of one. A read error may produce the germline difference seen at one junction end. The chain has TRBV7-6 and TRBJ2-7; 11 bases are a match to TRBD2. The CDR3 has 16 amino acids. The germline CDR1 and CDR2 sequences are SGHVS and FNYEAQ. CDR3 in amino acids: CASSIDVGQGRLAGKF. The CDR3 DNA follows: TGTGCCAGCAGCATTGATGTGGGACAGGGAAGACTAGCGGGGAAATTC.

The chain has TRBV7-6 and TRBJ2-6; 9 positions match TRBD1. The germline gives CDR1 SGHVS, CDR2 FNYEAQ. V dropped 3 bases and J dropped 0; count of bases not matched to a gene: 3. The CDR3 has 17 residues. In DNA, the CDR3 is TGTGCCAGCAGCTTGAGGACAGGGGCCTCTGGGGCCAACGTCCTGACTTTC. This sequence encodes CASSLRTGASGANVLTF.

On this clone itself: Since no conserved phenylalanine or tryptophan closes the CDR3, a read error is the likely cause. It is unclear where the CDR3 begins or ends on the DNA, so no DNA is shown, and the CDR3 is as TCRdb lists it. This chain uses TRBV6-5 with TRBJ1-2. CDR1 is MNHEY and CDR2 is SVGAGI in the germline V gene. Ends included, the CDR3 has 12 residues. This CDR3 is CASSSLAGRTSL.